This T cell receptor (beta chain) is drawn from a study of T cell repertoires in cytomegalovirus infection. As for the study in general: Public TCR beta signatures indicated both CMV infection and matching HLA type.

Each CDR3 protein is one row after TCRdb ran MiXCR on the reads. Found here are 100,000 to 150,000 distinct CDR3 sequences, about 32% of them singletons; the top ten hold about 53%. About this clonotype: No antigen is known for it.

Germline loops: CDR1 SGHTA, CDR2 FQGTGA. There are 14 residues in the CDR3. Trimming shortened V by 4 bases and J by 4 bases, and 10 bases separated the two germline ends. Points from the study as a whole: Accumulated public TCR beta family frequency recognized individuals carrying CMV together with the relevant HLA.

The rearrangement links TRBV7-3 to TRBJ2-2; D is possibly TRBD1 (6 bases). The source is a human donor in good health (CMV status not recorded). Some clones in this sample may be carry-over from other donors' samples. The sample consisted of CD8+ T cells from cultured PBMCs, taken from culture after CMV antigen stimulation. CDR3 DNA sequence: TGTGCCAGCAGCTCGGGACAAAGCACCGGGGAGCTGTTTTTT. Translating gives CASSSGQSTGELFF.